This T cell receptor (beta chain) is drawn from a study of technical replicates of blood from a handful of donors (dated by TCRdb to about 2017). The library was generated by the immunoSEQ multiplex PCR assay. TCRdb limited this immuneACCESS table to in-frame rearrangements with V and J called. A share of clones is missing; checked studies link under half to unresolved V genes, and the rest is unexplained. The sample table lists some 82,000 clones, around 97% of them with a count of one. The ten top clones hold 0.15% to 0.2% of the sample. The germline V and J ends show losses of 4 bases and 6 bases respectively, and no gene match explains 14 bases of the junction. Measured from the cysteine to the phenylalanine, the CDR3 is 16 residues long. CDR3 DNA is the only sequence kept; it has 48 bases, read in frame from the first base. The germline V gene provides CDR1 MGHRA and CDR2 YSYEKL. A word on this clone: What this receptor recognizes is not known. Base qualities are missing; no much larger clone stands one base away.

The sequence came from a human donor in good health. The sequence joins TRBV4-1 to TRBJ2-7; 8 bases in between match TRBD1. The sample was T cells isolated from PBMCs. Here the CDR3 is given as CASSPAGYRGSFEQYF. The sequenced DNA is TGCGCCAGCAGCCCCGCGGGCTACAGGGGGTCTTTCGAGCAGTACTTC.